The clone carrying this T cell receptor (beta chain) was observed a few times. Its antigen is unknown. This record belongs to a study of T cell repertoires in cytomegalovirus infection. On the study more broadly: Indications came from public TCR beta signatures; they pointed to CMV infection and to a matching HLA type.

Study outcomes and limitations: HLA-C-restricted, CMV-specific TCR beta clonotypes were dominant ex vivo. CMV carriers with the relevant HLA were identified by cumulative public TCR beta family frequency.

The CDR3 covers 17 residues. The germline V gene encodes CDR1 SGHDT and CDR2 YYEEEE. J gave up 6 bases and V 4 bases, and 13 bases lay outside the gene matches. MiXCR, run by TCRdb on the reads, gives a single entry per CDR3 protein. The sample carries approximately 990,000 distinct CDR3 sequences, 31% recorded once. This TCR derives from a human donor in good health (CMV status not recorded). Some clones in this sample may be carry-over from other donors' samples. Source: cultured CD8+ T cells from PBMCs, taken from culture after CMV antigen stimulation. V gene TRBV5-6 combines with J gene TRBJ2-5, with 12 bases that match TRBD2. The CDR3 region has the DNA TGTGCCAGCAGCAAGACTAGCGGGGGCCCCCACGGAAAGACCCAGTACTTC. The encoded protein is CASSKTSGGPHGKTQYF.